What follows are 13 T cell receptor beta chains derived from one specimen sequenced in a study of cytomegalovirus exposure and HLA in healthy donors. Clones were sequenced by immunoSEQ multiplex PCR, and TCRdb holds only the in-frame ones, with some missing. The sample shows some 200,000 clones, about 86% of them seen only once. Specimen: PBMCs. The source of these receptors is a woman aged 18-30 years in good health and CMV-seropositive.

This clone was seen only once. This rearrangement joins TRBV6-5 to TRBJ2-3; D is uncertain. CDR3 length: 15 amino acids. Trimming shortened V by 2 bases and J by 0 bases, and 9 bases separated the two germline ends. Germline lookup yields CDR1 MNHEY and CDR2 SVGAGI. The CDR3 coding sequence is TGTGCCAGCAGTTACAGAGGTACTAGCACAGATACGCAGTATTTT. Protein sequence: CASSYRGTSTDTQYF.

The V call is TRBV5-1, the J call TRBJ2-1; 9 bases map to TRBD1. The CDR3 length is 16 residues. Germline-derived CDR1 and CDR2 are SGHRS and YFSETQ. J was trimmed by 2 bases and V by 4 bases; bases with no gene match: 7. As DNA, the CDR3 is TGCGCCAGCAGCCCCCCGACAGGGGGGCCCTACAATGAGCAGTTCTTC. Its protein product is CASSPPTGGPYNEQFF.

V gene TRBV5-6 combines with J gene TRBJ1-4; 7 nucleotides agree with TRBD1. V shed 5 bases and J 6 bases; nucleotides not matched to a gene: 10. This CDR3 is built from 15 residues. Germline lookup yields CDR1 SGHDT and CDR2 YYEEEE. The CDR3 loop reads CASRQNRGSHEKLFF. The CDR3 DNA is TGTGCCAGCAGACAGAACAGGGGTTCTCATGAAAAACTGTTTTTT.

The chain joins TRBV2 to TRBJ1-5; the D gene is possibly TRBD1 (6 bases). Trimming removed 8 bases at V and 0 bases at J, with 17 bases between. The CDR3 is 16 residues long. Per the germline V gene, CDR1 is SNHLY and CDR2 is FYNNEI. This CDR3 is CASSKTGISSNQPQHF. Written as DNA, the CDR3 is TGTGCCAGCTCTAAAACAGGGATCTCTAGCAATCAGCCCCAGCATTTT.

This clone has only a few counts. The same CDR3 arises from other DNA sequences in this sample as well. The chain joins TRBV9 to TRBJ1-1; unclear D gene. Germline V gene data show CDR1 as SGDLS and CDR2 as YYNGEE. V was pared by 0 bases and J by 1 base, with 4 bases between. The length of the CDR3 is 13 residues. The CDR3 DNA follows: TGTGCCAGCAGCGTAGGGAGGAACACTGAAGCTTTCTTT. This sequence encodes CASSVGRNTEAFF.

This chain joins TRBV7-9 and TRBJ2-7; 10 bases align to TRBD1. Trimming cost V 5 bases and J 7 bases; bases outside gene matches: 5. This CDR3 has 13 amino acids. Germline values: CDR1 SEHNR, CDR2 FQNEAQ (reference sequence). The CDR3: CASSPDRGVEQYF. As DNA, the CDR3 is TGTGCCAGCAGCCCGGACAGGGGGGTAGAGCAGTACTTC.

The chain employs TRBV11-1 and TRBJ1-1; D remains unclear. This CDR3 spans 14 amino acids. Germline CDR1 and CDR2: SGHAT and FQDESV (reference sequence). Trimming left V 1 base short and J 2 bases short, with 8 bases between. For the CDR3, the DNA is TGTGCCAGCAGCTTAGTGGCGGCTAACACTGAAGCTTTCTTT. Residues: CASSLVAANTEAFF. The full variable domain, completed using reference TRBV11-1 and TRBJ1-1, is EAEVAQSPRYKITEKSQAVAFWCDPISGHATLYWYRQILGQGPELLVQFQDESVVDDSQLPKDRFSAERLKGVDSTLKIQPAELGDSAMYLCASSLVAANTEAFFGQGTRLTVV.

This chain uses TRBV19 with TRBJ1-4; unclear D gene. CDR1 and CDR2 (germline): LNHDA, SQIVND (reference sequence). This CDR3 is built from 13 residues. V lost 7 bases, J lost 6 bases, and 12 bases lay in between. The CDR3 DNA reads TGTGCCAGTACGCGAGGGCGGGATGAAAAACTGTTTTTT. Protein sequence: CASTRGRDEKLFF.

CDR3 amino acids: CASSAGTTLNIQYF. CDR3 DNA: TGTGCCAGCAGCGCAGGGACTACTCTAAACATTCAGTACTTC. V gene TRBV7-8 combines with J gene TRBJ2-4; 7 bases agree with TRBD2. CDR3 length: 14 residues. Germline loops: CDR1 SGHVS, CDR2 FQNEAQ. The V and J ends lost 5 bases and 6 bases, in that order; junction bases with no gene match: 7.

The chain recombines TRBV7-2 with TRBJ2-3; tentative D call: TRBD2 (6 bases). The CDR3 consists of 14 residues. V gave up 5 bases and J gave up 3 bases, with 12 bases separating them. From germline, CDR1 is SGHTA and CDR2 FQGNSA. CDR3 sequence reads: CASSTQAGTDTQYF. The CDR3 nucleotides read TGTGCCAGCAGCACACAAGCGGGTACAGATACGCAGTATTTT. The full variable domain, its missing parts supplied by reference TRBV7-2 and TRBJ2-3, is GAGVSQSPSNKVTEKGKDVELRCDPISGHTALYWYRQSLGQGLEFLIYFQGNSAPDKSGLPSDRFSAERTGGSVSTLTIQRTQQEDSAVYLCASSTQAGTDTQYFGPGTRLTVL.

V is TRBV4-1 and J is TRBJ2-7, with TRBD1 as a possible D gene (5 bases). CDR1 MGHRA and CDR2 YSYEKL come from the germline V gene. Trimming removed 2 bases at V and 4 bases at J, with 15 bases between. The length of the CDR3 is 15 residues. The CDR3 DNA reads TGCGCCAGCAGCCAACCTGACAGAGAGCTATACGAGCAGTACTTC. Amino acids: CASSQPDRELYEQYF.

V is TRBV9 and J is TRBJ2-3; 14 nucleotides align to TRBD2. Germline CDR1 reads SGDLS; CDR2 reads YYNGEE. This CDR3 comprises 17 residues. Trimming removed 0 bases from V and 7 bases from J; junction bases left unmatched: 7. CDR3 region: CASSVVGTSGGRNTQYF. CDR3 bases: TGTGCCAGCAGCGTAGTGGGGACTAGCGGGGGCCGGAATACGCAGTATTTT.

The rearrangement links TRBV7-2 to TRBJ1-6, with D possibly TRBD1 on 6 matching bases. The ends were cut back, 5 bases at V and 6 bases at J, with 20 bases in the middle. Germline V CDR1 and CDR2: SGHTA, FQGNSA. This CDR3 is 17 amino acids long. The CDR3 spells CASSLGGGRVLNSPLHF. DNA of the CDR3: TGTGCCAGCAGCCTAGGGGGGGGCAGGGTGCTTAATTCACCCCTCCACTTT.